The present T cell receptor (beta chain) was sequenced within a study of cytomegalovirus exposure and HLA in healthy donors. Overall study findings and caveats: Earlier findings revealed that most TCR beta V segments proved productive either about 90% or about 30% of the time.

Worth noting for this clone: The antigen is not known.

The PCR employed 60 Vbeta primers together with 13 Jbeta primers. Libraries were prepared by immunoSEQ multiplex PCR; TCRdb keeps only in-frame clonotypes and omits some of them. Listed are 80,000 or so clones; around 13% falls within the top ten. The source is a man between 45 and 60 years old in good health and CMV-seropositive. Sequenced sample: PBMCs.

Here the CDR3 DNA reads TGTGCCAGCAGTGAAAAACCTACCAACTATGGCTACACCTTC. The encoded protein is CASSEKPTNYGYTF. The chain joins TRBV6-1 to TRBJ1-2, with no clear D. The CDR3 spans 14 residues. Trimming left V 2 bases short and J 2 bases short, with 9 bases between. Germline V CDR1 and CDR2: MNHNS, SASEGT.